These 8 T cell receptor beta chains came from one sample sequenced in a study of cytomegalovirus exposure and HLA in healthy donors. In the PCR, 60 Vbeta and 13 Jbeta primers were used. The repertoire was sequenced with immunoSEQ multiplex PCR; TCRdb's copy has only in-frame clones and lacks some. The sample has about 160,000 clones, roughly 80% seen once; the top ten hold about 2%. The specimen was PBMCs. Receptors were obtained from a human donor in good health.

CDR3 in amino acids: CASSLAPAGSSTDTQYF. The DNA of the CDR3 is TGTGCCAGCAGCTTAGCCCCAGCGGGGTCTAGCACAGATACGCAGTATTTT. The chain combines TRBV7-2 with TRBJ2-3; 7 nucleotides agree with TRBD2. Germline CDR1 SGHTA, CDR2 FQGNSA. CDR3 size: 17 residues. Trimming removed 0 bases from V and 0 bases from J; junction bases left unmatched: 6.

The chain uses TRBV7-9 and TRBJ1-1; TRBD1 might be the D (5 bases). Germline CDR1 SEHNR, CDR2 FQNEAQ (reference sequence). The CDR3 covers 18 residues. This chain's CDR3 is CSTTFDGGRLNGNTEAFF. The CDR3 bases are TGTTCCACCACCTTTGACGGGGGACGGTTAAACGGGAACACTGAAGCTTTCTTT.

This sequence joins TRBV11-3 and TRBJ1-1, with 7 nucleotides matching TRBD1. The CDR3 runs to 14 residues. Germline CDR1 and CDR2: SGHNT and YENEEA. Germline trimming cut 4 bases from V and 4 bases from J; bases unmatched to any gene: 6. The CDR3: CASSYRGVGTEAFF. Here the CDR3 DNA reads TGTGCCAGCAGCTACAGGGGTGTAGGCACTGAAGCTTTCTTT.

CDR3 nucleotides: TGCGCCAGCAGTGATAACAGCGGGGCTCGCACAGATACGCAGTATTTT. Translated: CASSDNSGARTDTQYF. V gene TRBV10-1 combines with J gene TRBJ2-3; TRBD2 agrees at 7 bases. CDR3 length: 16 residues. V was pared by 3 bases and J by 1 base, with 7 bases of the junction left unmatched. Germline V gene sequence: CDR1 WNHNN, CDR2 SYGVQD (reference sequence).

The chain joins TRBV7-6 to TRBJ2-3, with D maybe TRBD2 (6 bases). Trimming removed 5 bases at V and 2 bases at J, with 14 bases between. The CDR3 contains 15 residues. The germline V gene has CDR1 SGHVS and CDR2 FNYEAQ. The CDR3 DNA reads TGTGCCAGCAGCCCGAGCGGGCGCAACACAGATACGCAGTATTTT. It translates to CASSPSGRNTDTQYF.

The gene calls are TRBV6-5 and TRBJ2-7, with TRBD2 as a possible D gene (5 bases). V dropped 6 bases and J dropped 5 bases, with 14 bases sitting between them. CDR3 size: 13 residues. The germline V gene encodes CDR1 MNHEY and CDR2 SVGAGI. The CDR3 DNA is TGTGCCAGCAGCCCCCCGGGGTGGGACGAGCAGTACTTC. Translating gives CASSPPGWDEQYF.

The genes are TRBV23-1 and TRBJ2-7, with a possible D match to TRBD1 (6 bases). TRBV23-1 is annotated as an ORF whose role is uncertain. Trimming shortened V by 2 bases and J by 3 bases, and 26 bases separated the two germline ends. This CDR3 is built from 19 residues. CDR3 protein: CASSQTSGEQGRPLYEQYF. In DNA, the CDR3 is TGCGCCAGCAGTCAAACCTCCGGTGAACAGGGAAGGCCCCTCTACGAGCAGTACTTC.

The V and J genes are TRBV27 and TRBJ2-1; 8 bases are a match to TRBD2. The CDR3 totals 14 residues. Germline loops: CDR1 MNHEY, CDR2 SMNVEV (reference sequence). The V segment lost 3 bases and the J segment 12 bases; nucleotides outside the gene matches: 10. CDR3: CASSFGGGLRGQFF. In DNA form, the CDR3 reads TGTGCCAGCAGTTTCGGGGGGGGCCTACGTGGGCAGTTCTTC.